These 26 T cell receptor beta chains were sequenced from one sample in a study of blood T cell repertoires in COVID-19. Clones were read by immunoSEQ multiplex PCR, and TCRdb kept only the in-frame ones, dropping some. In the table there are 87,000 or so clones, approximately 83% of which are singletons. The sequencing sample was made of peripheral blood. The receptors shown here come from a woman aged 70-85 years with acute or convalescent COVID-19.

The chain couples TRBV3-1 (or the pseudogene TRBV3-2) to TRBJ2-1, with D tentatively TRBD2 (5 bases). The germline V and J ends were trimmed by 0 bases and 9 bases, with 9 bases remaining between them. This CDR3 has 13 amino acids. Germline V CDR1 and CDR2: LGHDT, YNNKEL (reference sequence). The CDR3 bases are TGTGCCAGCAGCCAAGAGACGGGGATTGAGCAGTTCTTC. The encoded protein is CASSQETGIEQFF.

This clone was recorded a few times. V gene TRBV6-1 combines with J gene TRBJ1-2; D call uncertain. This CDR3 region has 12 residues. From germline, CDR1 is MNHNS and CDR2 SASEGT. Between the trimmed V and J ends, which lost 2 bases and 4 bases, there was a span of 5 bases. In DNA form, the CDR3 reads TGTGCCAGCAGTGAACGCAGCTATGGCTACACCTTC. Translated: CASSERSYGYTF.

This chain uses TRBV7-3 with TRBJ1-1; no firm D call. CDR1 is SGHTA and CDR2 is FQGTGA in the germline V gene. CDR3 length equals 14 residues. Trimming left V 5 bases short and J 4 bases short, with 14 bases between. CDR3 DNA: TGTGCCAGCAGCCTCATTGCGGGGAGCACTGAAGCTTTCTTT. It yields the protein CASSLIAGSTEAFF.

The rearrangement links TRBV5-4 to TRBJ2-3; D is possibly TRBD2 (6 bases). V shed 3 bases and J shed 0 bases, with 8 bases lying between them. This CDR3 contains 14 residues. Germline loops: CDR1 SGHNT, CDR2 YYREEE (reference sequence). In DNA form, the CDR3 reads TGTGCCAGCAGCTCTGCGGGGAGCACAGATACGCAGTATTTT. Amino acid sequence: CASSSAGSTDTQYF.

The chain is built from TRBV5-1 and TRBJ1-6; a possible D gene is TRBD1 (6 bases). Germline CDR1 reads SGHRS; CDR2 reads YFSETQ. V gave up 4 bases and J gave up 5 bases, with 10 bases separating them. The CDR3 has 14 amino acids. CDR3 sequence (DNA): TGCGCCAGCAGCCCCCGACAGGATAATTCACCCCTCCACTTT. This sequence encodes CASSPRQDNSPLHF. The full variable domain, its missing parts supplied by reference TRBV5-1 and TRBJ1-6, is KAGVTQTPRYLIKTRGQQVTLSCSPISGHRSVSWYQQTPGQGLQFLFEYFSETQRNKGNFPGRFSGRQFSNSRSEMNVSTLELGDSALYLCASSPRQDNSPLHFGNGTRLTVT.

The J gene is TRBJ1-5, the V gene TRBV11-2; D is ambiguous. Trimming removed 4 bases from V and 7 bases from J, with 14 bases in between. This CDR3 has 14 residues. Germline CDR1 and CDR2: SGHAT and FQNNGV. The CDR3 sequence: CASSSPREGQPQHF. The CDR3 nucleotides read TGTGCCAGCAGCTCCCCTCGGGAAGGACAGCCCCAGCATTTT.

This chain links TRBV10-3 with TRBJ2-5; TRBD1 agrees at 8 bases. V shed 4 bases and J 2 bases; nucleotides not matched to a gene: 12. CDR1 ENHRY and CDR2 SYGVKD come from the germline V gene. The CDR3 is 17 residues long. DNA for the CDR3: TGTGCCATCAGTGTTAGTCTTCGGACAGGGAGTCAAGAGACCCAGTACTTC. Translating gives CAISVSLRTGSQETQYF.

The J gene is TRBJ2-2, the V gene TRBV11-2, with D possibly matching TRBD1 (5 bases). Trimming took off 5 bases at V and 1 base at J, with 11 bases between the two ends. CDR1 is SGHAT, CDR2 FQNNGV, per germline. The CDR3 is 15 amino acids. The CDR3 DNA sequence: TGTGCCAGCAGCACCCCCAGGGAGAACACCGGGGAGCTGTTTTTT. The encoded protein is CASSTPRENTGELFF.

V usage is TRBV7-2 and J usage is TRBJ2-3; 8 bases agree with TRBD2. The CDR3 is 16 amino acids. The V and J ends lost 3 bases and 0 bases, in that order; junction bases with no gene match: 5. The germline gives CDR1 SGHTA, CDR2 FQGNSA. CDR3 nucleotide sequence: TGTGCCAGCAGCTTTACCGCGGGGGGAAGCACAGATACGCAGTATTTT. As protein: CASSFTAGGSTDTQYF.

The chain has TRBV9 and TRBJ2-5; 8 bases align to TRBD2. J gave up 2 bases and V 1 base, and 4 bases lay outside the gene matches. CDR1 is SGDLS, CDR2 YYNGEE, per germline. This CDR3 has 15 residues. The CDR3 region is CASSVKRGGQETQYF. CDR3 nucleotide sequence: TGTGCCAGCAGCGTAAAACGGGGGGGGCAAGAGACCCAGTACTTC.

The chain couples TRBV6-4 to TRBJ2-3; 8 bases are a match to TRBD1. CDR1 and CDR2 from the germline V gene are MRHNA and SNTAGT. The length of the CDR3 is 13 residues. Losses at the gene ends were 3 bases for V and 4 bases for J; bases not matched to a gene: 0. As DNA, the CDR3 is TGTGCCAGCAGTGAACAGGGGGCAGATACGCAGTATTTT. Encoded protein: CASSEQGADTQYF.

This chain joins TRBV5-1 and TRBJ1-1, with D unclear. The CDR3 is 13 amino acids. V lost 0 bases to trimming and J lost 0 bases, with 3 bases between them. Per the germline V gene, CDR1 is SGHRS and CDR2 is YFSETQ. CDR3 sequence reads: CASSLDLNTEAFF. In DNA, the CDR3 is TGCGCCAGCAGCTTGGACTTGAACACTGAAGCTTTCTTT. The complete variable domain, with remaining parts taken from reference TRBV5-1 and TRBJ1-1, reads KAGVTQTPRYLIKTRGQQVTLSCSPISGHRSVSWYQQTPGQGLQFLFEYFSETQRNKGNFPGRFSGRQFSNSRSEMNVSTLELGDSALYLCASSLDLNTEAFFGQGTRLTVV.

The CDR3 region is CATARDRGQPQNIQYF. As DNA, the CDR3 is TGTGCCACTGCTCGGGACAGGGGCCAGCCCCAAAACATTCAGTACTTC. The chain has TRBV6-6 and TRBJ2-4, with 10 positions matching TRBD1. The germline V gene encodes CDR1 MNHNY and CDR2 SVGAGI (reference sequence). The length of the CDR3 is 16 residues. Germline trimming cut 10 bases from V and 5 bases from J; bases unmatched to any gene: 14.

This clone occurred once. CDR3 amino acids: CASRRGHNYGYTF. Written as DNA, the CDR3 is TGTGCCAGCAGGAGGGGACATAACTATGGCTACACCTTC. The chain is built from TRBV25-1 and TRBJ1-2; D possibly corresponds to TRBD1 (6 bases). Trimming stripped 6 bases from V and 1 base from J, with 9 bases between. The CDR3 loop spans 13 amino acids. Per germline, CDR1 MGHDK and CDR2 SYGVNS.

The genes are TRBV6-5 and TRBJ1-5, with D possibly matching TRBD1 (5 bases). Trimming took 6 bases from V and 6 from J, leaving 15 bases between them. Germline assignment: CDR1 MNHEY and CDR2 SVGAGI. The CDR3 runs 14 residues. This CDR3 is CASSRSGAFQPQHF. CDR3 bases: TGTGCCAGCAGCCGGAGCGGGGCTTTTCAGCCCCAGCATTTT.

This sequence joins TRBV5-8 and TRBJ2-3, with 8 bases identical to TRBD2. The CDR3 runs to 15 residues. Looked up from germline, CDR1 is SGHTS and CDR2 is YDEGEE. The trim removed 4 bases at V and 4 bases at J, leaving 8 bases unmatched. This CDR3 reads CASSAGGALSDTQYF. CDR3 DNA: TGTGCCAGCAGCGCCGGGGGGGCCTTATCAGATACGCAGTATTTT.

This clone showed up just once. CDR3 DNA: TGTGCCACCACTCAGGGTACAGGGTATGAAAAACTGTTTTTT. This encodes CATTQGTGYEKLFF. The chain has TRBV19 and TRBJ1-4; D perhaps matches TRBD1 (6 bases). The germline V gene encodes CDR1 LNHDA and CDR2 SQIVND (reference sequence). CDR3 length: 14 amino acids. The V and J ends lost 10 bases and 6 bases respectively, with 18 bases between them.

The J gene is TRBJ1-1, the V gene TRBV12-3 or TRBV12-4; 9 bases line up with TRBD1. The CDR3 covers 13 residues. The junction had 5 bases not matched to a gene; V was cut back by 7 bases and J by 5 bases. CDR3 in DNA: TGTGCCAGCACCAACAGGGGGCGGACTGAAGCTTTCTTT. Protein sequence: CASTNRGRTEAFF.

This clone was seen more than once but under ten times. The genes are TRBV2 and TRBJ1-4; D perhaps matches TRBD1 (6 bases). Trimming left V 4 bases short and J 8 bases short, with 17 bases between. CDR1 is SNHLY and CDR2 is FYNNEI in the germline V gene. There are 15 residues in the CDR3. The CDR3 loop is CASSGVDRSDEKLFF. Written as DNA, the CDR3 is TGTGCCAGCAGTGGGGTCGACAGGTCGGACGAAAAACTGTTTTTT.

CDR3 DNA sequence: TGTGCCACCCGAGGTTTCTATAATTCACCCCTCCACTTT. Its translation: CATRGFYNSPLHF. V gene TRBV27 combines with J gene TRBJ1-6; D is uncertain. The germline CDR1 and CDR2 sequences are MNHEY and SMNVEV (reference sequence). The length of the CDR3 is 13 residues. V was pared by 10 bases and J by 3 bases, with 10 bases between.

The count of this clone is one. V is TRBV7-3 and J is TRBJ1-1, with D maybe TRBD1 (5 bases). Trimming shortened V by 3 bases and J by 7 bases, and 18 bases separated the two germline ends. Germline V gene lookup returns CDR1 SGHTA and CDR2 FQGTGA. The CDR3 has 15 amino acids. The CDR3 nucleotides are TGTGCCAGCAGCTTTATCGGGGGTCCCCTGAGTGAAGCTTTCTTT. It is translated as CASSFIGGPLSEAFF.

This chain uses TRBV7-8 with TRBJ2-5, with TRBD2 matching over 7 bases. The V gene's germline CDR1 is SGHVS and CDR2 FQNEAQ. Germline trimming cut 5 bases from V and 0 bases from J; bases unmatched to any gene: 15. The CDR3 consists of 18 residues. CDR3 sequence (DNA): TGTGCCAGCAGCCCGCTTCCCTCTAGCGGAGAGTACCAAGAGACCCAGTACTTC. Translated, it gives CASSPLPSSGEYQETQYF.

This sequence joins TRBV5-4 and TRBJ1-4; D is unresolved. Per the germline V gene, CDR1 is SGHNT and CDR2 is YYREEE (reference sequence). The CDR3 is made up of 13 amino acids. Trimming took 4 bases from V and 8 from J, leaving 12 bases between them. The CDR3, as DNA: TGTGCCAGCAGCAAGTCGGGAGCCGAAAAACTGTTTTTT. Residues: CASSKSGAEKLFF.

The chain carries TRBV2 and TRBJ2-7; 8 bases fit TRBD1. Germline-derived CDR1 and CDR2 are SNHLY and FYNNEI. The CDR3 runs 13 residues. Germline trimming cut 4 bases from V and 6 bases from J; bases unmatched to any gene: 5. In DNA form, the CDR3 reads TGTGCCAGCAGTGTTTGGACAGGGCCCGAGCAGTACTTC. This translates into CASSVWTGPEQYF.

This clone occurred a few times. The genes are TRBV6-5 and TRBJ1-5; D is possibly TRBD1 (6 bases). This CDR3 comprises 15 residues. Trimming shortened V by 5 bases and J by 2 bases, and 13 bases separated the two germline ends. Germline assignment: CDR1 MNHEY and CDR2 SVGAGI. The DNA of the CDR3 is TGTGCCAGCAGTATACAGGGTATGGGCAATCAGCCCCAGCATTTT. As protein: CASSIQGMGNQPQHF.

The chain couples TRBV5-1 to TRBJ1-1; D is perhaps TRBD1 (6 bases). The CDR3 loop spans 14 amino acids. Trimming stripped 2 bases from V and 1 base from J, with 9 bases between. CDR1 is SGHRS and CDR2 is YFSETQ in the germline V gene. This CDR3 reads CASSFDRRNTEAFF. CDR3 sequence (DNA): TGCGCCAGCAGCTTCGACAGGAGGAACACTGAAGCTTTCTTT.